Below are 2 T cell receptor beta chains sequenced from a single sample in a study of identical twins. TCRdb processed the 5' RACE reads anew with MiXCR; each CDR3 protein has one entry. The sample carries about 900,000 distinct CDR3 sequences, around 12% recorded once. This same sample was also part of a study on yellow fever vaccine responses in identical twins.

What was sequenced was PBMCs. These receptors came from a woman aged 18-35 years in good health.

The V gene is TRBV20-1, the J gene TRBJ2-7, with a weak D call TRBD1 (6 bases). This CDR3 region has 15 residues. V lost 7 bases to trimming and J lost 4 bases, with 23 bases between them. Germline V gives CDR1 DFQATT, CDR2 SNEGSKA (reference sequence). The CDR3 sequence is CSGGGRGTKIYEQYV. CDR3 coding DNA: TGCAGTGGTGGAGGCAGGGGCACAAAGATTTACGAGCAGTACGTC.

This clonotype was counted only a few times. The J gene is TRBJ2-3, the V gene TRBV20-1; 10 positions match TRBD2. There are 18 residues in the CDR3. Per the germline V gene, CDR1 is DFQATT and CDR2 is SNEGSKA (reference sequence). V shed 0 bases, J shed 6 bases, and the junction held 15 bases outside the gene matches. CDR3 bases: TGCAGTGCTAGAGATGAGGCTAGCGGGAGAGCCCGACTGGATACGCAGTATTTT. It yields the protein CSARDEASGRARLDTQYF.